This T cell receptor beta chain was sequenced in a study of blood T cell repertoires in COVID-19. The wider study: Italy, Spain and the United States were the sources of the convalescent and acute COVID-19 samples. The analysed material was cDNA or gDNA that came from T cells, B-cell-depleted T cells, or PBMCs.

The V gene's germline CDR1 is SGHDT and CDR2 YYEEEE. The CDR3 loop spans 15 amino acids. Trimming removed 5 bases at V and 1 base at J, with 16 bases between. Study processing details: Scientists estimated how many nucleated cells there were by amplifying reference gene primers. TCRdb keeps only in-frame clones here, not all; method: immunoSEQ multiplex PCR. V and J calls and clone size are copied from that table; D and trimming were computed from the DNA. The sample lists 42,000 or so clones; around three quarters were seen once. Source material: peripheral blood. The gene calls are TRBV5-6 and TRBJ2-7; maybe TRBD1 (6 bases). The clonotype originates from a man aged 80 or over with acute or convalescent COVID-19. CDR3 in amino acids: CASSKGGTHSYEQYF. The CDR3 bases are TGTGCCAGCAGTAAAGGTGGGACACATTCCTACGAGCAGTACTTC.